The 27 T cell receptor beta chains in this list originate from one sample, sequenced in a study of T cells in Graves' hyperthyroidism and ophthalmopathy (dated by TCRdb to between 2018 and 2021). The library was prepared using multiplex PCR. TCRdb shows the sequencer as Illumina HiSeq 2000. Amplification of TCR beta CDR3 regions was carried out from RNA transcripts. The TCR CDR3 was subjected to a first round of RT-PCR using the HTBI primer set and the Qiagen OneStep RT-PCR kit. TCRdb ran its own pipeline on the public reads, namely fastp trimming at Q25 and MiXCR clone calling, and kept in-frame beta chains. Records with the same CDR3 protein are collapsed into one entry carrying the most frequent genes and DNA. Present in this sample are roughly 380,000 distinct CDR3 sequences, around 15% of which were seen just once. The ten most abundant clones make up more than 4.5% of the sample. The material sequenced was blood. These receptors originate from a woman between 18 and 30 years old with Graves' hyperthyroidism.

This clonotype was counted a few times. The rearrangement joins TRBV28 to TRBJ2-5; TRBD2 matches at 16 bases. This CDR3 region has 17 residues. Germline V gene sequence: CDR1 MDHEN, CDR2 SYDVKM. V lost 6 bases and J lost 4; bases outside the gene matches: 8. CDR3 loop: CASSRGLAGGPGETQYF. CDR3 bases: TGTGCCAGCAGCAGGGGACTAGCGGGAGGGCCGGGAGAGACCCAGTACTTC.

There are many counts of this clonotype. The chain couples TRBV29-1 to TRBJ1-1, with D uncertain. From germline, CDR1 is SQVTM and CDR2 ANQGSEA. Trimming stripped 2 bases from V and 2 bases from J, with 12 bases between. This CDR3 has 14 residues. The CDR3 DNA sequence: TGCAGCGTTGAAAAACGGGTTGCAAACACTGAAGCTTTCTTT. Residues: CSVEKRVANTEAFF.

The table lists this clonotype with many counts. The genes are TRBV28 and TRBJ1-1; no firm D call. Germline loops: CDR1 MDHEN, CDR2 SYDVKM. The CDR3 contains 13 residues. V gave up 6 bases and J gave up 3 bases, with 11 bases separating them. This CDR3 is CASREESYTEAFF. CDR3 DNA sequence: TGTGCCAGCAGGGAGGAGTCGTACACTGAAGCTTTCTTT.

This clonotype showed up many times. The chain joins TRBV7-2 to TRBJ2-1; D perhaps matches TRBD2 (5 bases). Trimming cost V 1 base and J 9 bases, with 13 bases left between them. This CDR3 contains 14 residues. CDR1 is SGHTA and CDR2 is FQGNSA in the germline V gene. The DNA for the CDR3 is TGTGCCAGCAGCTTAGGAGGGATCTCCTCTGAGCAGTTCTTC. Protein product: CASSLGGISSEQFF.

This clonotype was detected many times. The CDR3 DNA reads TGTGCCAGCAGTTACTCGATGGGACAGGCGAAGGGCTACACCTTC. This gives the protein CASSYSMGQAKGYTF. The J gene is TRBJ1-2, the V gene TRBV6-5; 8 nucleotides agree with TRBD1. This CDR3 is 15 amino acids long. Trimming cost V 0 bases and J 8 bases; bases outside gene matches: 8. In germline, CDR1 is MNHEY, CDR2 SVGAGI.

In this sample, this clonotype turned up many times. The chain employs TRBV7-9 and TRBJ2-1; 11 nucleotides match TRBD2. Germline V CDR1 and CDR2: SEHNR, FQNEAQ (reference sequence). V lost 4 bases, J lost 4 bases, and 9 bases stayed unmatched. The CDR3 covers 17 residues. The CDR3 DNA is TGTGCCAGCAGCTCCCACCCCGGGACTAGCGGATACAATGAGCAGTTCTTC. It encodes CASSSHPGTSGYNEQFF.

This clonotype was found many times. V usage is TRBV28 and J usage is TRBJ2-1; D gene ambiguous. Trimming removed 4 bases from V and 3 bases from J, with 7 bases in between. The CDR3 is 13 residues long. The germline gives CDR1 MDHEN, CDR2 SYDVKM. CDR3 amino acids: CASSSGDYNEQFF. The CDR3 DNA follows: TGTGCCAGCAGTTCGGGCGACTACAATGAGCAGTTCTTC.

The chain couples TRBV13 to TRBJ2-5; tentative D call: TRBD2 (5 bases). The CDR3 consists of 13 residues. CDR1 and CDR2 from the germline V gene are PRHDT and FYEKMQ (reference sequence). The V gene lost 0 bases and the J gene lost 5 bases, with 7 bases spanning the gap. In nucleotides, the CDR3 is TGTGCCAGCAGCTTAGGGAGGGTGGAGACCCAGTACTTC. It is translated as CASSLGRVETQYF.

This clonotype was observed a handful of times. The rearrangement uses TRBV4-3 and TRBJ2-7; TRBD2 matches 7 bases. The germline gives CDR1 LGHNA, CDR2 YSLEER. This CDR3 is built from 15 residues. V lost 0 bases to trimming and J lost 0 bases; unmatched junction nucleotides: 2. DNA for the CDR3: TGCGCCAGCAGCCAAGAAGGGACTAACTCCTACGAGCAGTACTTC. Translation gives CASSQEGTNSYEQYF.

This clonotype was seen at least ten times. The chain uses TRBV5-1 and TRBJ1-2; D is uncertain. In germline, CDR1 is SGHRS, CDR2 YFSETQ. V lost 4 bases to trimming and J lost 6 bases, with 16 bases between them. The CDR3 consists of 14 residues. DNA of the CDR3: TGCGCCAGCAGCCATCCGGGGAAGTCTGATGGCTACACCTTC. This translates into CASSHPGKSDGYTF.

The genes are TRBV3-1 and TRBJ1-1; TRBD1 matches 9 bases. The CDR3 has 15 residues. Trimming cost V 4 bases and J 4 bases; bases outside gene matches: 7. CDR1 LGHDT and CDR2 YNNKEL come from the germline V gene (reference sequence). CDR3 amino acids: CASSRAGQGTTEAFF. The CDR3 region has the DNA TGTGCCAGCAGCCGAGCGGGACAGGGCACCACTGAAGCTTTCTTT.

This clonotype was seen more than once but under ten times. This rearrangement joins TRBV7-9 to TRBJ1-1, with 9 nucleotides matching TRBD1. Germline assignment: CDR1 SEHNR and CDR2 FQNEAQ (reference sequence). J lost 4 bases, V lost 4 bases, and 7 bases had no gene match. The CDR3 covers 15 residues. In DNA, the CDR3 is TGTGCCAGCAGCTCGTACAGGGGGCGGTTCACTGAAGCTTTCTTT. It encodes CASSSYRGRFTEAFF.

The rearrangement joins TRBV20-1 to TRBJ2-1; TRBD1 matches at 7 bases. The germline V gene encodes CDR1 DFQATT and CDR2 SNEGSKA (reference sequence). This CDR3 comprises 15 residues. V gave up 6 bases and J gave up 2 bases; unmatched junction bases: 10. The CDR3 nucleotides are TGCAGTGCGGAGGAGACAGGGAAACCCTACAATGAGCAGTTCTTC. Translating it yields CSAEETGKPYNEQFF.

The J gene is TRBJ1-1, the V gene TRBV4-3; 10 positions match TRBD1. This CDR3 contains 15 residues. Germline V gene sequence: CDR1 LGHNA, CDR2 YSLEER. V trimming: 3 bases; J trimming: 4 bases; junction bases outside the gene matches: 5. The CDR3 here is CASSQTGGSVTEAFF. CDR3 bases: TGCGCCAGCAGCCAGACAGGGGGCTCGGTCACTGAAGCTTTCTTT.

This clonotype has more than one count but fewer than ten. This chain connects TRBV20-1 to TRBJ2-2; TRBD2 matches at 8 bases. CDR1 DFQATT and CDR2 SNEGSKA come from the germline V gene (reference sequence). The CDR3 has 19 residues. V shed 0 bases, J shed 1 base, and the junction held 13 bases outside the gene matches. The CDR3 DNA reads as TGCAGTGCTAGAGACTCCAGCGGGAGTCGGACCAGGAACACCGGGGAGCTGTTTTTT. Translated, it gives CSARDSSGSRTRNTGELFF.

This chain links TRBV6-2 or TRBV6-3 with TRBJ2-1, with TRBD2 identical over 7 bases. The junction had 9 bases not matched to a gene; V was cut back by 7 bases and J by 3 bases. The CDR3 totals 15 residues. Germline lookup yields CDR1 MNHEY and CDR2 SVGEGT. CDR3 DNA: TGTGCCAGCATCAAGCGGGACCCATTCTACAATGAGCAGTTCTTC. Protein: CASIKRDPFYNEQFF.

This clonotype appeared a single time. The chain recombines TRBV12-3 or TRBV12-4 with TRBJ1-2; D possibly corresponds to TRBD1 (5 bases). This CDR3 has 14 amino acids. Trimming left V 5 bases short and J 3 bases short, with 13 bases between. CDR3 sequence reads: CASSHTTGDYGYTF. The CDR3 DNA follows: TGTGCCAGCAGTCATACCACGGGGGACTATGGCTACACCTTC.

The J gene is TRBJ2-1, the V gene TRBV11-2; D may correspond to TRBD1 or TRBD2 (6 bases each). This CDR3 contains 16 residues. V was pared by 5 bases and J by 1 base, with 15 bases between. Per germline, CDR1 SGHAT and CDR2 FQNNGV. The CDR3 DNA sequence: TGTGCCAGCAGCCCGAGGGGGGACAAGTCCTACAATGAGCAGTTCTTC. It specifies CASSPRGDKSYNEQFF. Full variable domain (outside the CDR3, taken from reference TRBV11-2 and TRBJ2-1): EAGVAQSPRYKIIEKRQSVAFWCNPISGHATLYWYQQILGQGPKLLIQFQNNGVVDDSQLPKDRFSAERLKGVDSTLKIQPAKLEDSAVYLCASSPRGDKSYNEQFFGPGTRLTVL.

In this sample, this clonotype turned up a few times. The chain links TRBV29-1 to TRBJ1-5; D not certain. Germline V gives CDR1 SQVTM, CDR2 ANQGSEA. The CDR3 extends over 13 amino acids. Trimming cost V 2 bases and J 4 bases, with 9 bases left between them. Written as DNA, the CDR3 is TGCAGCGTTGAATCCGGAAGAAATCAGCCCCAGCATTTT. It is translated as CSVESGRNQPQHF.

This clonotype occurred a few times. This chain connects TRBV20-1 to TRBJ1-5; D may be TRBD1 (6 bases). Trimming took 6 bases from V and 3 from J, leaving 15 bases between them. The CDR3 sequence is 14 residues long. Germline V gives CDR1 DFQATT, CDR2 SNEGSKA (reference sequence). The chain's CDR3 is CSAAVGQPNQPQHF. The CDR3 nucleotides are TGCAGTGCCGCCGTCGGACAGCCCAATCAGCCCCAGCATTTT.

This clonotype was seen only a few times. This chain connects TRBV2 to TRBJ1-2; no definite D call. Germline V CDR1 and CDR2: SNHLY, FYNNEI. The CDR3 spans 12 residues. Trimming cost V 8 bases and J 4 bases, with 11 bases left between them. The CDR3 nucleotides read TGTGCCAGCGTCTTGAGTTTCTATGGCTACACCTTC. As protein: CASVLSFYGYTF.

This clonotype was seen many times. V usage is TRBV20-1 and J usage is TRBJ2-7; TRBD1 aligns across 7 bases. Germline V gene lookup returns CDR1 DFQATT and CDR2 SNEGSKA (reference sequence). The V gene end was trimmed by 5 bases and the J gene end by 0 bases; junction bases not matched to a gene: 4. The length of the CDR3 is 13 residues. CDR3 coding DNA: TGCAGTGCTTACCGGGACAGCTCCTACGAGCAGTACTTC. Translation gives CSAYRDSSYEQYF.

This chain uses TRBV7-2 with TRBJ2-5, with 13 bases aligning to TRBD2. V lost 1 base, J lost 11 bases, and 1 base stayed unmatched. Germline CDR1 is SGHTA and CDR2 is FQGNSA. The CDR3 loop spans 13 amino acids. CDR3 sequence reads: CASSLVGLAGQYF. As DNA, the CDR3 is TGTGCCAGCAGCTTAGTGGGACTAGCGGGACAGTACTTC. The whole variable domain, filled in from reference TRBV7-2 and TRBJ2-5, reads GAGVSQSPSNKVTEKGKDVELRCDPISGHTALYWYRQSLGQGLEFLIYFQGNSAPDKSGLPSDRFSAERTGGSVSTLTIQRTQQEDSAVYLCASSLVGLAGQYFGPGTRLLVL.

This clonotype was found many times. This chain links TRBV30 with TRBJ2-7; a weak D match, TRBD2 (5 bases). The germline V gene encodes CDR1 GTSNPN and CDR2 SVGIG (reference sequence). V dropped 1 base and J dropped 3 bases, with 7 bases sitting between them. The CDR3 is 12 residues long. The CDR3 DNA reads TGTGCCTGGAGTGAGAGGGTCTACGAGCAGTACTTC. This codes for CAWSERVYEQYF.

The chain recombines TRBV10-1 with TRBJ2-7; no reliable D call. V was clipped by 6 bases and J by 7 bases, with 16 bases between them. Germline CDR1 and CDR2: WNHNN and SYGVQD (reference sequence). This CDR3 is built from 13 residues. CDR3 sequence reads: CASSPVAAAEQYF. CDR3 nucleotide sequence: TGCGCCAGCAGCCCTGTCGCGGCAGCAGAGCAGTACTTC.

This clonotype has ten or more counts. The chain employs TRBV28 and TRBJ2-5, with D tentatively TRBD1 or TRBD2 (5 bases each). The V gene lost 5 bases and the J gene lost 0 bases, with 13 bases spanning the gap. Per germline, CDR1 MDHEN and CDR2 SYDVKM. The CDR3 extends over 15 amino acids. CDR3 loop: CASSPIRGHQETQYF. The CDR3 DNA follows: TGTGCCAGCAGTCCCATCCGGGGACACCAAGAGACCCAGTACTTC.

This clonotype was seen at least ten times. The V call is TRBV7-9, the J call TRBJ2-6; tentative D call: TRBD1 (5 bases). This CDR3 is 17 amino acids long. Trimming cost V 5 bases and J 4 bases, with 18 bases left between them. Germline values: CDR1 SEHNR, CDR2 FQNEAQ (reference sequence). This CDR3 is CASSISDSPSGANVLTF. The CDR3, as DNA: TGTGCCAGCAGCATATCCGACAGCCCCTCGGGGGCCAACGTCCTGACTTTC.